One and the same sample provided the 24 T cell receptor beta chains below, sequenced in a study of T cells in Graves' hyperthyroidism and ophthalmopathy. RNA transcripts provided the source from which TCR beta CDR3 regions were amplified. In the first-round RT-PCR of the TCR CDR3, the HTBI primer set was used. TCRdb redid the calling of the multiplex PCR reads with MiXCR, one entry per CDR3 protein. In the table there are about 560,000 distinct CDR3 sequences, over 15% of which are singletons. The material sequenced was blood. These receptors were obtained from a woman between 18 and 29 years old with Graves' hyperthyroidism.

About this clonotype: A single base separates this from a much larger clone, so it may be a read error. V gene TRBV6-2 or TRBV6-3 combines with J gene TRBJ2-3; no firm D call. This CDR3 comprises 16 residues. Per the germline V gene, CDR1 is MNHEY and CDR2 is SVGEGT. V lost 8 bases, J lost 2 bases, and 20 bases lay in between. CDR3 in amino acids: CASVPTDRRSTDTQYF. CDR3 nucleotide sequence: TGTGCCAGCGTACCAACGGACCGCCGATCCACAGATACGCAGTATTTT.

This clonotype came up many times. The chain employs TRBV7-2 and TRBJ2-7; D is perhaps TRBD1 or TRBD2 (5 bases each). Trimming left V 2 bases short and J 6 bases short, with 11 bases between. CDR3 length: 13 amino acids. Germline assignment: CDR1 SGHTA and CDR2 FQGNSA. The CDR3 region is CASSLRDETEQYF. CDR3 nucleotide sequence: TGTGCCAGCAGCTTAAGGGACGAGACCGAGCAGTACTTC.

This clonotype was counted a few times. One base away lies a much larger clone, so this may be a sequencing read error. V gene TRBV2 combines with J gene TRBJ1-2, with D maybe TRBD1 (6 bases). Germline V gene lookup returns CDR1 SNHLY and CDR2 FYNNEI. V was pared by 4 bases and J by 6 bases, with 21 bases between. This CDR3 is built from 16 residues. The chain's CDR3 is CASSVWTEGRIDGYTF. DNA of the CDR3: TGTGCCAGCAGTGTCTGGACAGAGGGGCGTATTGATGGCTACACCTTC.

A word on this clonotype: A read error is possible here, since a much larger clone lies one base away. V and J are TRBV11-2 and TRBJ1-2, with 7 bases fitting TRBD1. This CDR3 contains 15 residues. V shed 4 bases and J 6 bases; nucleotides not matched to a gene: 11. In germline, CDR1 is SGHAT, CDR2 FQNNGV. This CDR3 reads CASSSHGTAHHGYTF. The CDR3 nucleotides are TGTGCCAGCAGCTCACATGGGACAGCCCACCATGGCTACACCTTC.

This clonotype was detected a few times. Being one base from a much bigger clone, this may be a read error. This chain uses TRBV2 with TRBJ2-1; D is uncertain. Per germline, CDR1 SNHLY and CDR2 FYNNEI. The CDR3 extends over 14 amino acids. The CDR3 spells CASNGGSSYNGQFF. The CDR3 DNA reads TGTGCCAGCAACGGCGGTAGCTCCTACAATGGGCAGTTCTTC. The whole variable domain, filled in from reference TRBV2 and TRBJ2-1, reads EPEVTQTPSHQVTQMGQEVILRCVPISNHLYFYWYRQILGQKVEFLVSFYNNEISEKSEIFDDQFSVERPDGSNFTLKIRSTKLEDSAMYFCASNGGSSYNGQFFGPGTRLTVL.

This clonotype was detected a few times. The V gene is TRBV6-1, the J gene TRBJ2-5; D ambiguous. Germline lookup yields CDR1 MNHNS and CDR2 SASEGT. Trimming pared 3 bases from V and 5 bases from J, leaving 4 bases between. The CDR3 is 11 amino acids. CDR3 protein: CASSDWETQYF. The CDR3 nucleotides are TGTGCCAGCAGTGATTGGGAGACCCAGTACTTC.

The DNA for the CDR3 is TGTGCCACCAGTGCACCCCGGGGGCGTGGAGAGACCCAGTACTTC. Translated, it gives CATSAPRGRGETQYF. The V and J genes are TRBV24-1 and TRBJ2-5, with D tentatively TRBD1 or TRBD2 (6 bases each). The CDR3 runs 15 residues. Germline CDR1 KGHDR, CDR2 SFDVKD. Between the trimmed V and J ends, which lost 5 bases and 4 bases, there was a span of 16 bases.

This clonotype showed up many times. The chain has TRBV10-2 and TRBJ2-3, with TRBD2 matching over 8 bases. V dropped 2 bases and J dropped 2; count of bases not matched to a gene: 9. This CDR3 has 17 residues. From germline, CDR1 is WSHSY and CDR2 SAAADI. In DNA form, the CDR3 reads TGCGCCAGCAGTGAGCCCCAAACTAGCGGAAACACAGATACGCAGTATTTT. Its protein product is CASSEPQTSGNTDTQYF.

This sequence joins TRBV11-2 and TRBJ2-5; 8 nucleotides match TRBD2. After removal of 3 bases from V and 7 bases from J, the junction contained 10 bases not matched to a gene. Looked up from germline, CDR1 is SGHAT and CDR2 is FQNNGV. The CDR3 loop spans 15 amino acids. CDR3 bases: TGTGCCAGCAGCTTTTTAGCGGGACCCTCGGGGACCCAGTACTTC. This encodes CASSFLAGPSGTQYF. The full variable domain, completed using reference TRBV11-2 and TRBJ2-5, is EAGVAQSPRYKIIEKRQSVAFWCNPISGHATLYWYQQILGQGPKLLIQFQNNGVVDDSQLPKDRFSAERLKGVDSTLKIQPAKLEDSAVYLCASSFLAGPSGTQYFGPGTRLLVL.

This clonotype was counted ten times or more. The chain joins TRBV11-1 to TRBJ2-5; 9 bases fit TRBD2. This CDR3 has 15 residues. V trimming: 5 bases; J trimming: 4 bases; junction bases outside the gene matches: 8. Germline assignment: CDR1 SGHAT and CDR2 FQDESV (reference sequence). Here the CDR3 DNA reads TGTGCCAGCAGCCCAGGCGTTAGCGGGGGAGAGACCCAGTACTTC. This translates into CASSPGVSGGETQYF.

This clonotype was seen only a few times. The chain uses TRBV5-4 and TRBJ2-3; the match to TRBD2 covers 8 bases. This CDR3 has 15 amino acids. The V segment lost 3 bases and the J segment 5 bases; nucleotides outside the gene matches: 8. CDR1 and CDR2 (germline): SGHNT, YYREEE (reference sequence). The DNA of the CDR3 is TGTGCCAGCAGCTCACCCAGCGGGAGAGGAGATACGCAGTATTTT. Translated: CASSSPSGRGDTQYF.

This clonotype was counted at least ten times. CDR3 coding DNA: TGTGCCAGCAGCTTTGGACTAGCGAATGAGCAGTACTTC. As protein: CASSFGLANEQYF. The chain recombines TRBV11-2 with TRBJ2-7; TRBD2 matches at 9 bases. This CDR3 is built from 13 residues. The germline V gene encodes CDR1 SGHAT and CDR2 FQNNGV. Trimming took 3 bases from V and 7 from J; bases not matched to a gene: 4.

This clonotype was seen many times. CDR3 DNA: TGCGCCAGCAGCGCGGGACGGGACTACGAGCAGTACTTC. Its protein is CASSAGRDYEQYF. The chain has TRBV5-1 and TRBJ2-7; perhaps TRBD2 as D (6 bases). From germline, CDR1 is SGHRS and CDR2 YFSETQ. Trimming left V 4 bases short and J 3 bases short, with 11 bases between. This CDR3 comprises 13 residues. The variable domain in full, with the rest retrieved from reference TRBV5-1 and TRBJ2-7, is KAGVTQTPRYLIKTRGQQVTLSCSPISGHRSVSWYQQTPGQGLQFLFEYFSETQRNKGNFPGRFSGRQFSNSRSEMNVSTLELGDSALYLCASSAGRDYEQYFGPGTRLTVT.

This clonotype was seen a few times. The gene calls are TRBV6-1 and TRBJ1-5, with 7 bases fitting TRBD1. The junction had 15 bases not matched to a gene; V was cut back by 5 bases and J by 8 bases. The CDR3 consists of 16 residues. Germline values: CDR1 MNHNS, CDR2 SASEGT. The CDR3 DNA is TGTGCCAGCAGTCCACGAGAGGGGGCAGGAGGGGAGCCCCAGCATTTT. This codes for CASSPREGAGGEPQHF.

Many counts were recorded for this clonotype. DNA of the CDR3: TGCAGCGTTGATCAGGGTATGGGCGAAGCTTTCTTT. Encoded protein: CSVDQGMGEAFF. The chain carries TRBV29-1 and TRBJ1-1; D is perhaps TRBD1 (5 bases). The CDR3 sequence is 12 residues long. V gave up 3 bases and J gave up 8 bases, with 13 bases separating them. Germline-derived CDR1 and CDR2 are SQVTM and ANQGSEA.

CDR3 in amino acids: CASSEAAGASGNTIYF. The CDR3 DNA reads as TGTGCCAGCAGTGAAGCGGCGGGGGCCTCTGGAAACACCATATATTTT. The rearrangement uses TRBV6-1 and TRBJ1-3; tentative D call: TRBD1 (6 bases). V dropped 0 bases and J dropped 0 bases, with 9 bases sitting between them. The CDR3 contains 16 residues. Germline-derived CDR1 and CDR2 are MNHNS and SASEGT.

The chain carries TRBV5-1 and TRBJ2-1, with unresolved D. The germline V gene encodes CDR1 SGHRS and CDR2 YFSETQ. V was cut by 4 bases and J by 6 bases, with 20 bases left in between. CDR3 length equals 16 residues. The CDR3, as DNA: TGCGCCAGCAGCCCCACTGTGACCGTTGTGGGCAATGAGCAGTTCTTC. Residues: CASSPTVTVVGNEQFF.

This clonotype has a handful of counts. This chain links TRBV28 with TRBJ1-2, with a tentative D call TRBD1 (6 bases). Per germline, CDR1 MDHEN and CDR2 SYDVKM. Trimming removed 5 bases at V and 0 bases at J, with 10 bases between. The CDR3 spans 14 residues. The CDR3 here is CASSEGGPNYGYTF. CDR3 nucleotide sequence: TGTGCCAGCAGTGAGGGGGGGCCTAACTATGGCTACACCTTC.

The CDR3 spells CASSSRSGDYGYTF. The CDR3, as DNA: TGTGCCAGCAGTTCCCGGTCTGGGGACTATGGCTACACCTTC. J is TRBJ1-2 and V is TRBV27; D is unclear. The CDR3 sequence is 14 residues long. Germline V gene lookup returns CDR1 MNHEY and CDR2 SMNVEV (reference sequence). The V and J ends lost 4 bases and 3 bases respectively, with 12 bases between them.

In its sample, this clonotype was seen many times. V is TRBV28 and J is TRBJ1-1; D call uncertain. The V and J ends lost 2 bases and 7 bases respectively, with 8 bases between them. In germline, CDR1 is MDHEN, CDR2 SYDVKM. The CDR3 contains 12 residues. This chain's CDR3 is CASSLGAREAFF. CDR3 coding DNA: TGTGCCAGCAGTTTAGGAGCCCGTGAAGCTTTCTTT.

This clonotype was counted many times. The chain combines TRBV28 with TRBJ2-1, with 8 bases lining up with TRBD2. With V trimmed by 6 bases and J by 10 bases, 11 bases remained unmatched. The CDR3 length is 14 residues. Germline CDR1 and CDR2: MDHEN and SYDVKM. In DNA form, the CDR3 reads TGTGCCAGCAGCCCCCCTCGGGGGGGTGAGGAGCAGTTCTTC. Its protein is CASSPPRGGEEQFF.

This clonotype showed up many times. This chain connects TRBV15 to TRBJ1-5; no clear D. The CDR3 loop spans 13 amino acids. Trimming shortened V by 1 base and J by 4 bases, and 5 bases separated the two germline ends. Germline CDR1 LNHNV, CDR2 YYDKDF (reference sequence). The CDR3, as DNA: TGTGCCACCAGCAGAGGTGAAAATCAGCCCCAGCATTTT. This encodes CATSRGENQPQHF.

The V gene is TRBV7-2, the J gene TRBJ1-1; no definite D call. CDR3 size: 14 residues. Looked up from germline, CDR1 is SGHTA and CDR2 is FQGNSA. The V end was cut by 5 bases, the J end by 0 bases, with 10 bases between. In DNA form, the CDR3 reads TGTGCCAGCAGCCCCCGGGCGTTGAACACTGAAGCTTTCTTT. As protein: CASSPRALNTEAFF.

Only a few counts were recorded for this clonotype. The CDR3 sequence: CASSHQTGGILWEQFF. The CDR3 DNA reads as TGTGCCAGCAGTCACCAGACAGGGGGAATTTTATGGGAGCAGTTCTTC. The rearrangement joins TRBV6-2 or TRBV6-3 to TRBJ2-1; 9 bases map to TRBD1. Unmatched junction bases numbered 15, after V lost 5 bases and J lost 10 bases. This CDR3 is built from 16 residues. Germline V CDR1 and CDR2: MNHEY, SVGEGT.